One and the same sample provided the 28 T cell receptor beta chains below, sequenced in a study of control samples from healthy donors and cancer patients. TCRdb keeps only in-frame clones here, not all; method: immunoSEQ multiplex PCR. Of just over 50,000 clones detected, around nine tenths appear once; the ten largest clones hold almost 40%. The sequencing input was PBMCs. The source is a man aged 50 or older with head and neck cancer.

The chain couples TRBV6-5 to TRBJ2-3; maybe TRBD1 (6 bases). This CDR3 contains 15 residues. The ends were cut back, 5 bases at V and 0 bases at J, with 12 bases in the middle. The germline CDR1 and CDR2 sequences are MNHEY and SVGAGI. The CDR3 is CASSQSQGSTDTQYF. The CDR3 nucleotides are TGTGCCAGCAGTCAATCACAGGGTAGCACAGATACGCAGTATTTT.

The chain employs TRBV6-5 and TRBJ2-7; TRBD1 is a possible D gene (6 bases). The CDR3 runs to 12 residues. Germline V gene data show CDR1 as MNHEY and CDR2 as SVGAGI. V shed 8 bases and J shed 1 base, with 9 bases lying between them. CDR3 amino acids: CASRTDSYEQYF. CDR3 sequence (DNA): TGTGCCAGCCGGACAGATTCCTACGAGCAGTACTTC.

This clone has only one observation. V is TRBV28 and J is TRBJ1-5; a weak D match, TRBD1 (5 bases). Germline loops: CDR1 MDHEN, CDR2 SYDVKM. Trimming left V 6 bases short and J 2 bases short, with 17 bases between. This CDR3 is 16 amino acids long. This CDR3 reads CASSLHQGGGNQPQHF. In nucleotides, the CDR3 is TGTGCCAGCAGCCTCCATCAGGGTGGGGGCAATCAGCCCCAGCATTTT.

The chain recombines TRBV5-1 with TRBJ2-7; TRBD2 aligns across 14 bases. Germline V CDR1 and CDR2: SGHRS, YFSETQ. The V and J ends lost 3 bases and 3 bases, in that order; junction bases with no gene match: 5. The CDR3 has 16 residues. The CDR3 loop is CASSSGTSGRNYEQYF. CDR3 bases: TGCGCCAGCAGCTCGGGGACTAGCGGGAGAAACTACGAGCAGTACTTC.

For the CDR3, the DNA is TGTGCCAGCTCACCCGGGGGCTCTGGGGCCAACGTCCTGACTTTC. Its translation is CASSPGGSGANVLTF. The chain carries TRBV18 and TRBJ2-6; possibly TRBD2 for D (6 bases). Germline V gene sequence: CDR1 KGHSH, CDR2 LQKENI. V gave up 3 bases and J gave up 0 bases, with 6 bases separating them. CDR3 length: 15 amino acids.

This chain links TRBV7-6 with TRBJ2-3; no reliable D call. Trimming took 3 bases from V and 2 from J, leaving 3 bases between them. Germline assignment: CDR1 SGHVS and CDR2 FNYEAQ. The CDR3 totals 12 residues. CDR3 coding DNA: TGTGCCAGCAGCTTTTACACAGATACGCAGTATTTT. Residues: CASSFYTDTQYF. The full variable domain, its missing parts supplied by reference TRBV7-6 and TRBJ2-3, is GAGVSQSPRYKVTKRGQDVALRCDPISGHVSLYWYRQALGQGPEFLTYFNYEAQQDKSGLPNDRFSAERPEGSISTLTIQRTEQRDSAMYRCASSFYTDTQYFGPGTRLTVL.

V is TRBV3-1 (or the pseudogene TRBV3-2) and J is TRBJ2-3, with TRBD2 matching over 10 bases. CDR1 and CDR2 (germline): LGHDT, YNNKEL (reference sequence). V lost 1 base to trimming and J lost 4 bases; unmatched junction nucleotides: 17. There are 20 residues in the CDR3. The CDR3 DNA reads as TGTGCCAGCAGCCAAGTCGGGGGGCCTAGCGGGGGCCCGTCAGCAGATACGCAGTATTTT. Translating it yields CASSQVGGPSGGPSADTQYF.

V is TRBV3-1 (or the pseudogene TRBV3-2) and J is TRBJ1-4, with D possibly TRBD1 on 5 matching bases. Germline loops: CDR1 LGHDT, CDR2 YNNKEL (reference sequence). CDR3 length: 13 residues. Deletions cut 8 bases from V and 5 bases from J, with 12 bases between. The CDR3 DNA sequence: TGTGCCAGCGAACGGGGACCAAATGAAAAACTGTTTTTT. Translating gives CASERGPNEKLFF.

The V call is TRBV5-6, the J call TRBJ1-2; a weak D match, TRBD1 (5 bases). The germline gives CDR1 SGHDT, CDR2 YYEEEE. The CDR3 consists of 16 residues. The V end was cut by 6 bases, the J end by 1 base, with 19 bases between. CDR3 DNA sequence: TGTGCCAGCAACACGGGAAGCCTAGGGGTTAACTATGGCTACACCTTC. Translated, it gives CASNTGSLGVNYGYTF.

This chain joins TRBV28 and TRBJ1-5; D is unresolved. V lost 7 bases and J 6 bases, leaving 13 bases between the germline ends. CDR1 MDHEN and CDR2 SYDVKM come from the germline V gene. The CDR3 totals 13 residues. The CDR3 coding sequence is TGTGCCAGCACCCTCGGCGGAGGTCAGCCCCAGCATTTT. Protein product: CASTLGGGQPQHF.

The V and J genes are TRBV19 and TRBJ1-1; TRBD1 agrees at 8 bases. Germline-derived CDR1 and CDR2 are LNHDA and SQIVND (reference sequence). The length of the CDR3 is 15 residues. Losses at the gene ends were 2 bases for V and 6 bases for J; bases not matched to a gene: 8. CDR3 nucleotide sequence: TGTGCCAGTAGTATATTCGACAGGGGAGGGGCTGAAGCTTTCTTT. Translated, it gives CASSIFDRGGAEAFF.

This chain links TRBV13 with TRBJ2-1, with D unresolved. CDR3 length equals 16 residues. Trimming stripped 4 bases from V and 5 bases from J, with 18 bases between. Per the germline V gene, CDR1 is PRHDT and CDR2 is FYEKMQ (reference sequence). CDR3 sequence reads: CASSYLTSTKNNEQFF. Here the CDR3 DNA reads TGTGCCAGCAGCTACCTGACCTCAACCAAGAACAATGAGCAGTTCTTC.

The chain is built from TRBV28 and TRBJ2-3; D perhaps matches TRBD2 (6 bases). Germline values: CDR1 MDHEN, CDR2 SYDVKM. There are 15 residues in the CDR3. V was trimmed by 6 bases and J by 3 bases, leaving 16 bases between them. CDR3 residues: CASRGGGISTDTQYF. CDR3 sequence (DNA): TGTGCCAGCAGAGGAGGCGGGATCTCAACAGATACGCAGTATTTT.

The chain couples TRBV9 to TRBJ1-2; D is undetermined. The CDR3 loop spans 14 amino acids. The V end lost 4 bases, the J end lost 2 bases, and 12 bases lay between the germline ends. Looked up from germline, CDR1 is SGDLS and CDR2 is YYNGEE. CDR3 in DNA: TGTGCCAGCAGCTCCTCGGCGGCGAACTATGGCTACACCTTC. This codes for CASSSSAANYGYTF.

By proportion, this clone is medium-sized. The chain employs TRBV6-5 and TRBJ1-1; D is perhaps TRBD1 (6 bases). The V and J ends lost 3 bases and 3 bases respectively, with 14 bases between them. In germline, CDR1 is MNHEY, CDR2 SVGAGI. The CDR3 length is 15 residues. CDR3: CASSYFDRSHTEAFF. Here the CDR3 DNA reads TGTGCCAGCAGTTATTTCGACAGGTCGCACACTGAAGCTTTCTTT.

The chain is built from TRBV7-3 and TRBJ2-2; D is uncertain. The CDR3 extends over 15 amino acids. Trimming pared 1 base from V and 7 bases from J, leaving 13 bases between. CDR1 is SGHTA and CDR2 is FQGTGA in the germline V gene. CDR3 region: CASSLSLAPGGELFF. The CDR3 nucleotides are TGTGCCAGCAGCTTAAGTCTCGCCCCGGGCGGGGAGCTGTTTTTT.

CDR3 in amino acids: CATLPHPGGLTEAFF. CDR3 DNA: TGTGCCACCCTTCCCCACCCAGGGGGCTTGACTGAAGCTTTCTTT. The chain has TRBV7-9 and TRBJ1-1; 8 bases align to TRBD1. This CDR3 spans 15 amino acids. V lost 10 bases and J lost 5; bases outside the gene matches: 15. From germline, CDR1 is SEHNR and CDR2 FQNEAQ (reference sequence).

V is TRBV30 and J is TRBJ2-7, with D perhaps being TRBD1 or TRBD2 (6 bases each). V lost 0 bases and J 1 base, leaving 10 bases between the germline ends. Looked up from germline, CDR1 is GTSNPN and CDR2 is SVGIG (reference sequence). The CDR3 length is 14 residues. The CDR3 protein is CAWSVQGGSYEQYF. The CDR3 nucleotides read TGTGCCTGGAGTGTACAGGGAGGATCCTACGAGCAGTACTTC.

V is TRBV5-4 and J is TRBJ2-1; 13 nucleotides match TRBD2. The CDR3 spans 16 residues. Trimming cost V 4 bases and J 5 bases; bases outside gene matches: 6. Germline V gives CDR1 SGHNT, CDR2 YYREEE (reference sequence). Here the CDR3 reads CASSLWTSGGHNEQFF. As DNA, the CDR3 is TGTGCCAGCAGCCTCTGGACTAGCGGGGGCCACAATGAGCAGTTCTTC.

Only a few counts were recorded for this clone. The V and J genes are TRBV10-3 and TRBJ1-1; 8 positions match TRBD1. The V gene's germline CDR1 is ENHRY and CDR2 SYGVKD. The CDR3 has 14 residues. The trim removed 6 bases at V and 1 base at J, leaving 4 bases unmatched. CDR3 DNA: TGTGCCATCAGCTTGGGACAGGCGAACACTGAAGCTTTCTTT. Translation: CAISLGQANTEAFF.

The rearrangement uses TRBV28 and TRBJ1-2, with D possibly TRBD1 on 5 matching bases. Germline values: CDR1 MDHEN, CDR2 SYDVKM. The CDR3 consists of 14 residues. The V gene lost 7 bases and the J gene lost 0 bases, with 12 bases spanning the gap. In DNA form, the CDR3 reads TGTGCCAGCATCCTGAGGGGAACTAACTATGGCTACACCTTC. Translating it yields CASILRGTNYGYTF.

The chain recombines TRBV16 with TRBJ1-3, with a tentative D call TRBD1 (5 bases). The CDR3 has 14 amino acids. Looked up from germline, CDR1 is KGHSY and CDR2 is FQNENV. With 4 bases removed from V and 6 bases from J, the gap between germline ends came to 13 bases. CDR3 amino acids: CASSPGAVANTIYF. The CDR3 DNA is TGTGCCAGCAGCCCCGGGGCCGTTGCAAACACCATATATTTT.

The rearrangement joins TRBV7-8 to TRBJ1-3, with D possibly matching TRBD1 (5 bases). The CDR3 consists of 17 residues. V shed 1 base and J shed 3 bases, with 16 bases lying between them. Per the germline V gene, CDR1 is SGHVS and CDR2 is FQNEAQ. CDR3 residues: CASSLGRGRVGGNTIYF. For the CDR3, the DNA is TGTGCCAGCAGCTTAGGTCGGGGCAGGGTTGGTGGAAACACCATATATTTT.

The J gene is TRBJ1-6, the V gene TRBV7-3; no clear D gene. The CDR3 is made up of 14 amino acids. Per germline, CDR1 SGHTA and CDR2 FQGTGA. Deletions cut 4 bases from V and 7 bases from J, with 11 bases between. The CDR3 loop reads CASSSAGGNSPLHF. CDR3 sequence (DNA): TGTGCCAGCAGCTCCGCGGGTGGAAATTCACCCCTCCACTTT.

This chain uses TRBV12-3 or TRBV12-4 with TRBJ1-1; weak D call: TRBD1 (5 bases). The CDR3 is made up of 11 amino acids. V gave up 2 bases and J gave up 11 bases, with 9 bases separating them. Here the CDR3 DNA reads TGTGCCAGCAGTTTACAGGGTAAGGCTTTCTTT. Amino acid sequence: CASSLQGKAFF.

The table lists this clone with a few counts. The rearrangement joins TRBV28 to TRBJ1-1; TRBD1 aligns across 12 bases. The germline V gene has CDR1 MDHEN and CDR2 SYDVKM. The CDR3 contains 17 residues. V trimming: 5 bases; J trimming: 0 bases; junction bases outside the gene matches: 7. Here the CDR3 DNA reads TGTGCCAGCAGTCCTGGGGGACAGGGGGCGATGAACACTGAAGCTTTCTTT. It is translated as CASSPGGQGAMNTEAFF. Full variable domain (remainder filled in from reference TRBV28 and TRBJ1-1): DVKVTQSSRYLVKRTGEKVFLECVQDMDHENMFWYRQDPGLGLRLIYFSYDVKMKEKGDIPEGYSVSREKKERFSLILESASTNQTSMYLCASSPGGQGAMNTEAFFGQGTRLTVV.

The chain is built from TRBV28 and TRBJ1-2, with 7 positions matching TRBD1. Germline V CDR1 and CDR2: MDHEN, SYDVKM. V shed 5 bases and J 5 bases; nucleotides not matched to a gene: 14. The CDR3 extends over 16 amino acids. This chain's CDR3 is CASSPPRGTPSYGYTF. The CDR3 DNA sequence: TGTGCCAGCAGTCCTCCCAGGGGGACCCCCTCTTATGGCTACACCTTC.

This CDR3 is CASSLETGGHEKLFF. CDR3 sequence (DNA): TGTGCCAGCAGTTTAGAGACAGGGGGACATGAAAAACTGTTTTTT. V and J are TRBV28 and TRBJ1-4, with TRBD1 identical over 9 bases. Unmatched junction bases numbered 4, after V lost 2 bases and J lost 6 bases. Germline V gene data show CDR1 as MDHEN and CDR2 as SYDVKM. The CDR3 consists of 15 residues.